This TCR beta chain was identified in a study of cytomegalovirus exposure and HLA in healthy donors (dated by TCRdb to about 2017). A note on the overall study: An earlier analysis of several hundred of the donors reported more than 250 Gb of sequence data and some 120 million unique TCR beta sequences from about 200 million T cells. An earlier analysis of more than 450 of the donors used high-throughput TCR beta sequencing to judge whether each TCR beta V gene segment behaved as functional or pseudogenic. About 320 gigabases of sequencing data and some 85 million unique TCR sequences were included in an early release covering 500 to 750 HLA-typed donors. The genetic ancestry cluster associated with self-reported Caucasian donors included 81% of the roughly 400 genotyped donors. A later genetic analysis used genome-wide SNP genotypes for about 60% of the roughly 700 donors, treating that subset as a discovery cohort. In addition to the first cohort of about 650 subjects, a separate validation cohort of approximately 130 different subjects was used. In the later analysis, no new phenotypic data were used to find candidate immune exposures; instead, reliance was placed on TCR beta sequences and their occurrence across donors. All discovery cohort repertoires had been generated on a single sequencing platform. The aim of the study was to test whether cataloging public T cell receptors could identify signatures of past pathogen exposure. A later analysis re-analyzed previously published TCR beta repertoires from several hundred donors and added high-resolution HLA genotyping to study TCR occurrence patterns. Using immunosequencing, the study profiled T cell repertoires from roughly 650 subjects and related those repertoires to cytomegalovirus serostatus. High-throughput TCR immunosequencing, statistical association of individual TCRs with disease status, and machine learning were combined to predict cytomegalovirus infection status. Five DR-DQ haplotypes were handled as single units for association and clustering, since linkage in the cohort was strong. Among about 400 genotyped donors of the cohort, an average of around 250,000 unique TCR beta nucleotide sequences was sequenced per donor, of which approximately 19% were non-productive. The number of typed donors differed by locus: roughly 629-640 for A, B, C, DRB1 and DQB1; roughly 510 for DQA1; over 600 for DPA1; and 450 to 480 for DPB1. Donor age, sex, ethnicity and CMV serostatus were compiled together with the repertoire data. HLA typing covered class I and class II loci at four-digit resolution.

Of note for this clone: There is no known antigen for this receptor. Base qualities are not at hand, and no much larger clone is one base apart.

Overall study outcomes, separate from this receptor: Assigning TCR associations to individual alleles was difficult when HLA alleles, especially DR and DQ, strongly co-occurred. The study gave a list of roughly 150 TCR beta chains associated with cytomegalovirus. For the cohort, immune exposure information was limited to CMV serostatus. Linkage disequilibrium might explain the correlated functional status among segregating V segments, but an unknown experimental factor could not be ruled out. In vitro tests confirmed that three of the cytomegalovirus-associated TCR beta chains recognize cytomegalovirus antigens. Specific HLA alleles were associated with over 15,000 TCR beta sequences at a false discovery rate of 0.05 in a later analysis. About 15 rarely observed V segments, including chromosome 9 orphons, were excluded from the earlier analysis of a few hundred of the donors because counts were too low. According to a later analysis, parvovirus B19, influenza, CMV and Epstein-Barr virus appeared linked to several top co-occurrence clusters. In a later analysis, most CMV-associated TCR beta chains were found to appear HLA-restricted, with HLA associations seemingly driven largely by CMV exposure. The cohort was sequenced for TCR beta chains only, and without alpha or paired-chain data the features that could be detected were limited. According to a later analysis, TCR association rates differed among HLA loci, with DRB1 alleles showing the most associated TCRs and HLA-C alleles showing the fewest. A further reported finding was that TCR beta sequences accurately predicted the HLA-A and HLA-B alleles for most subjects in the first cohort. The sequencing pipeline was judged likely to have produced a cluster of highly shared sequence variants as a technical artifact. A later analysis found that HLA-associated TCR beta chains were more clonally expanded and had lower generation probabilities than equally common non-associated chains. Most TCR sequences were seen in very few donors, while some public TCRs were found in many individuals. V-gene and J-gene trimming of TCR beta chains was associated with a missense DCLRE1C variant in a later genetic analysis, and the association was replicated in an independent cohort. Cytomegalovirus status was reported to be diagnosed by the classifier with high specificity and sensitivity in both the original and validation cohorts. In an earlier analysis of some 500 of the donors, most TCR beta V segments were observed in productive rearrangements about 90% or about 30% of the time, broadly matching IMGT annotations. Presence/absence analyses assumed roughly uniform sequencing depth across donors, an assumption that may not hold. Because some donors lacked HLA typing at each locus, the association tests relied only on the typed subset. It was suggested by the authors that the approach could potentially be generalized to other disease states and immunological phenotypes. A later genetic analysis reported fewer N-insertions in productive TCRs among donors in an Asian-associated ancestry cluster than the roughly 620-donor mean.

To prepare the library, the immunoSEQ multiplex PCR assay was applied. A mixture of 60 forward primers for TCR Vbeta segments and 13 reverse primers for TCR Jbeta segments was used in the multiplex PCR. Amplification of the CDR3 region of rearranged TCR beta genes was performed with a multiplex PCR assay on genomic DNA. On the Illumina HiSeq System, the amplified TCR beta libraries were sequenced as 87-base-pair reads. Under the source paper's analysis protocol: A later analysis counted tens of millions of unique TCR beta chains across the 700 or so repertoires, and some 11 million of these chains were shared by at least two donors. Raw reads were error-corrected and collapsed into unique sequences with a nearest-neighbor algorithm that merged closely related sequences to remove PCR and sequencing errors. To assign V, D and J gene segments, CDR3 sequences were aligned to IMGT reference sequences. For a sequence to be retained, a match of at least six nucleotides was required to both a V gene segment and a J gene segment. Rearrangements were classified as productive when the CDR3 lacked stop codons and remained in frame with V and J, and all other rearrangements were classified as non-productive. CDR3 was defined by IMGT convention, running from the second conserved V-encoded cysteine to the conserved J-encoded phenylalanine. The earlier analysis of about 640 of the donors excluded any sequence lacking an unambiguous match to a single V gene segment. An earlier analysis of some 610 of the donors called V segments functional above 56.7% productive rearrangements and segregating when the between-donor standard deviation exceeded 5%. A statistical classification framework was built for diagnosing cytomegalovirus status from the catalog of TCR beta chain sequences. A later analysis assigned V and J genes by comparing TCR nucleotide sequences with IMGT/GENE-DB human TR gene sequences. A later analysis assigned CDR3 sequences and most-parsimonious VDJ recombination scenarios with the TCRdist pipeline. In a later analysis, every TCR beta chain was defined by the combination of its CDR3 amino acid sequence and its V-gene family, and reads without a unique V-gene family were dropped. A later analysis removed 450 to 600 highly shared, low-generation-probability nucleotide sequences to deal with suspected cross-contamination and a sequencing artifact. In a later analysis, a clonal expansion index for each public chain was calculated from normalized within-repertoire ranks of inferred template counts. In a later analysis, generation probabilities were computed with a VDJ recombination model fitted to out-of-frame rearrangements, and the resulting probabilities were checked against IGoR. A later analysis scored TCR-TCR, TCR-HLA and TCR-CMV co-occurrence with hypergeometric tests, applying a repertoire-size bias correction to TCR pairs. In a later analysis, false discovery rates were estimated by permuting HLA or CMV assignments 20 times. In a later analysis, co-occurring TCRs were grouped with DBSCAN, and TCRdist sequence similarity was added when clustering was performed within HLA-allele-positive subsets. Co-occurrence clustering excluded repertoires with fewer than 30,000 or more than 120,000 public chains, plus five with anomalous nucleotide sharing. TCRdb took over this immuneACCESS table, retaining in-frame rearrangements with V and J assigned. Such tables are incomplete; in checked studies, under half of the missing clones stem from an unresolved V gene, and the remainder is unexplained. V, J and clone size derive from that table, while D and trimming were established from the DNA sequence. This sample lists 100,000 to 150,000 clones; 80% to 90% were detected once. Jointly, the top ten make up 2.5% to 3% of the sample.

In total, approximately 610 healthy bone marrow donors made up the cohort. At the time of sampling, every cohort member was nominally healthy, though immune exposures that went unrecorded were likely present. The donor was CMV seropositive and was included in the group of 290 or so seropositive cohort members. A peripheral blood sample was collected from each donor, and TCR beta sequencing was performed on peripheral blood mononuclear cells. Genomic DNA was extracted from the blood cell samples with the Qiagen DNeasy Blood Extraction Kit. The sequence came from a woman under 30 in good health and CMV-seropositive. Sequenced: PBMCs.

DNA sequence: TGTGCAAGTCGCTTCCAAGTGCCGGGTGAAAAACTGTTTTTT. Translated, this is CASRFQVPGEKLFF. This sequence uses TRBV12-2 and TRBJ1-4. TRBV12-2 is a pseudogene locus. From its cysteine to its phenylalanine, the CDR3 spans 14 amino acids. Only the CDR3 portion is preserved as DNA: 42 bases, with reading frame beginning at the first base.